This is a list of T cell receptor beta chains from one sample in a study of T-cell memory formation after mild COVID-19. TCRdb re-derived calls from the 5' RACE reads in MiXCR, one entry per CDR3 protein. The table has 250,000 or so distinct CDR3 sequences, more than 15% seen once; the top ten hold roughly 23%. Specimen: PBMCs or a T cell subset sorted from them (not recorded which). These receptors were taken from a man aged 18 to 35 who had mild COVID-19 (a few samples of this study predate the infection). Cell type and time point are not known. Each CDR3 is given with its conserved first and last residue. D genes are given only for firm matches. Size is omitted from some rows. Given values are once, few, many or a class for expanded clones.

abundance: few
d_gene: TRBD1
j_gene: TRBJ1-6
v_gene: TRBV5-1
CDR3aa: CASTVDREGSPLHF
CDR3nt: TGCGCCAGTACGGTGGACAGGGAGGGGTCACCCCTCCACTTT

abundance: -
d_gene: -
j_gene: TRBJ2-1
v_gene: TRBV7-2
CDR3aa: CASSLVKATAPQFF
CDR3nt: TGTGCCAGCAGCTTAGTAAAGGCCACGGCACCGCAGTTCTTC

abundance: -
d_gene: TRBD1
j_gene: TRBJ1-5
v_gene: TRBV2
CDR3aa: CASSGQGGHNQPQHF
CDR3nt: TGTGCCAGCAGTGGTCAAGGGGGCCACAATCAGCCCCAGCATTTT

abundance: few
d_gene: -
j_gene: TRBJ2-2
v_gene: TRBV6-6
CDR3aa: CASSPGGRWNTGELFF
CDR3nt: TGTGCCAGCAGCCCGGGCGGCAGGTGGAACACCGGGGAGCTGTTTTTT

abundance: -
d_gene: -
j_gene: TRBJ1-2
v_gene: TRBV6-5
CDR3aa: CASRNGPGDYGYTF
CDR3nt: TGTGCCAGCAGAAACGGACCCGGGGACTATGGCTACACCTTC

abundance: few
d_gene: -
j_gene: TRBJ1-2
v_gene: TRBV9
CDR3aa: CASSVDQGRYGYTF
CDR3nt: TGTGCCAGCAGCGTAGATCAGGGAAGGTATGGCTACACCTTC

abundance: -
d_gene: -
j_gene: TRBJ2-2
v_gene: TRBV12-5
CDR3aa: CASGLVVAANTGELFF
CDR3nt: TGTGCTAGTGGTTTGGTTGTCGCGGCGAACACCGGGGAGCTGTTTTTT

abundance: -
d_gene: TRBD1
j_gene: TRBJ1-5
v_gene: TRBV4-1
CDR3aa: CASSQVFSGTDSGPQHF
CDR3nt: TGCGCCAGCAGCCAAGTCTTCTCCGGGACAGACAGCGGTCCCCAGCATTTT

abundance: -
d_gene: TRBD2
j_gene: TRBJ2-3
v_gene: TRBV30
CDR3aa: CAWDRLAGDTQYF
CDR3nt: TGTGCCTGGGACAGACTAGCGGGGGATACGCAGTATTTT

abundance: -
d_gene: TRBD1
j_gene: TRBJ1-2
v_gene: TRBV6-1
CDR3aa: CASSDPGQGTYGYTF
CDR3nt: TGTGCCAGCAGTGACCCGGGACAGGGGACCTATGGCTACACCTTC

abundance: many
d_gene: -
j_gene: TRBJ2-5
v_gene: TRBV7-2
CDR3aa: CASSLVGLETQYF
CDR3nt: TGTGCCAGCAGCCTCGTGGGGTTGGAGACCCAGTACTTC

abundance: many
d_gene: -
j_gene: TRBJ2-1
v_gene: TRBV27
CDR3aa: CASSGARRGSYNEQFF
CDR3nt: TGTGCCAGCAGTGGGGCCCGGCGGGGCTCCTACAATGAGCAGTTCTTC

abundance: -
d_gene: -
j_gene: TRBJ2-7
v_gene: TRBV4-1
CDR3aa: CASSQQVRYEQYF
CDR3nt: TGCGCCAGCAGCCAGCAGGTTAGGTACGAGCAGTACTTC

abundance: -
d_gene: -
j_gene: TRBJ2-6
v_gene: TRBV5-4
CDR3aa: CASKEEGRAGANVLTF
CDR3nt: TGTGCCAGCAAGGAGGAGGGTCGTGCTGGGGCCAACGTCCTGACTTTC

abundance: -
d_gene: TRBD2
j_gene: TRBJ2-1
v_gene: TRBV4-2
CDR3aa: CASSQDLAGLDNEQFF
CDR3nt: TGTGCCAGCAGCCAAGATCTAGCGGGGTTAGACAATGAGCAGTTCTTC

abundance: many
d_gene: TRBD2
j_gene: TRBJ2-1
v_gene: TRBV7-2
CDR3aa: CASSLVGGYYNEQFF
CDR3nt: TGTGCCAGCAGCTTAGTGGGGGGGTACTACAATGAGCAGTTCTTC

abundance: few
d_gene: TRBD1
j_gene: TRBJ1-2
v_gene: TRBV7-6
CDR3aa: CASSLGLRGRWQEDYTF
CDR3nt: TGTGCCAGCAGCTTAGGTTTGAGGGGGCGATGGCAGGAGGACTACACCTTC

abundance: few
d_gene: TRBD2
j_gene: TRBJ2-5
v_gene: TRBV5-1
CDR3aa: CASSLTTSGGGETQYF
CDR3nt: TGCGCCAGCAGCTTGACGACTAGCGGAGGTGGAGAGACCCAGTACTTC

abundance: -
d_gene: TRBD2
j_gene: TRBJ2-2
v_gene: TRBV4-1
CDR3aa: CASSPGLARTGELFF
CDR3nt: TGCGCCAGCAGCCCGGGACTAGCGAGAACCGGGGAGCTGTTTTTT

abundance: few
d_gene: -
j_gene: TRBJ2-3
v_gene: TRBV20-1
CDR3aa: CSARDHASDTQYF
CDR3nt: TGCAGTGCTAGAGATCACGCGTCAGATACGCAGTATTTT

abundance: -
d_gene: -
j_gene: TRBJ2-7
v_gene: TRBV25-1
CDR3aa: CASSLGDPYEQYF
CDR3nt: TGTGCCAGCAGTCTGGGAGATCCGTACGAGCAGTACTTC

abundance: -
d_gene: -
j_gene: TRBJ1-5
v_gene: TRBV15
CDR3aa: CATSGIGGFSNQPQHF
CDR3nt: TGTGCCACCAGCGGAATCGGAGGTTTTAGCAATCAGCCCCAGCATTTT

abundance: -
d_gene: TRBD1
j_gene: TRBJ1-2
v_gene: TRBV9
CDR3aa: CASSSPGQRRNGYTF
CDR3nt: TGTGCCAGCTCCTCCCCGGGACAGAGGAGGAACGGCTACACCTTC

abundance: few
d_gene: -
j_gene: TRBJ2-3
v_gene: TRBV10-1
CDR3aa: CASRAGWSSTDTQYF
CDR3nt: TGCGCCAGCAGGGCCGGGTGGTCTAGCACAGATACGCAGTATTTT

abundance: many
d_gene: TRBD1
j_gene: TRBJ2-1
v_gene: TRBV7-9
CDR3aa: CASSHAGQGWNEQFF
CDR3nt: TGTGCCAGCAGCCACGCTGGACAGGGGTGGAATGAGCAGTTCTTC

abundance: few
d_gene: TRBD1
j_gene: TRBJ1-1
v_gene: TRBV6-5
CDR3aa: CASSYGGGVTEAFF
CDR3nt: TGTGCCAGCAGTTACGGAGGGGGCGTTACTGAAGCTTTCTTT

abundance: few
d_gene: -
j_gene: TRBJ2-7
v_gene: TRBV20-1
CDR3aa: CSAHRPPDEQYF
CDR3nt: TGCAGTGCTCACCGGCCGCCGGACGAGCAGTACTTC

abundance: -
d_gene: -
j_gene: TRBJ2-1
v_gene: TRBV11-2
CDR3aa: CASSLDVPRGEQFF
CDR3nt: TGTGCCAGCAGCTTAGATGTTCCTAGGGGTGAGCAGTTCTTC

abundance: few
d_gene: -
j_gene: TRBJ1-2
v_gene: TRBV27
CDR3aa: CASSITSGSNYGYTF
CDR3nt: TGTGCCAGCAGTATCACTTCCGGGAGTAACTATGGCTACACCTTC

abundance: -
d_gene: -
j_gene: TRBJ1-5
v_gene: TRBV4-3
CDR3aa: CASSPLNREGQPQHF
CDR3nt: TGCGCCAGCAGCCCCTTAAACAGGGAGGGTCAGCCCCAGCATTTT

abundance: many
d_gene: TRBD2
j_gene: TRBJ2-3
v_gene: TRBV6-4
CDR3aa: CASSANSGGADTQYF
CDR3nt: TGTGCCAGCAGTGCGAATAGCGGGGGGGCAGATACGCAGTATTTT

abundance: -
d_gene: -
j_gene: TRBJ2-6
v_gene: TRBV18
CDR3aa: CASSSGTGANVLTF
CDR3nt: TGTGCCAGCTCATCAGGGACTGGGGCCAACGTCCTGACTTTC

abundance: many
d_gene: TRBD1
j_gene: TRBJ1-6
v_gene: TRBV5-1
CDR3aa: CASSLAGQRSPLHF
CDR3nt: TGCGCCAGCAGCTTGGCGGGACAGCGCTCACCCCTCCACTTT

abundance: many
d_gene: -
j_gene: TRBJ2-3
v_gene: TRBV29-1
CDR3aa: CSARGRLTDTQYF
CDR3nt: TGCAGCGCTCGCGGGCGGCTCACAGATACGCAGTATTTT

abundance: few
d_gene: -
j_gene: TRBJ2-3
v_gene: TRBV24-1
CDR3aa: CATSETSGASDTQYF
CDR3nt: TGTGCCACCAGTGAAACCTCAGGGGCTAGTGATACGCAGTATTTT

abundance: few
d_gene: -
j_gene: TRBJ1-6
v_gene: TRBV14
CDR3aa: CASSQEWLGSPLHF
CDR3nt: TGTGCCAGCAGCCAAGAGTGGTTGGGTTCACCCCTCCACTTT

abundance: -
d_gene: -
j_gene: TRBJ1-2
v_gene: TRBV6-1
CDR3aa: CASSDYPQGYTF
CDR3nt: TGTGCCAGCAGTGATTACCCGCAGGGCTACACCTTC

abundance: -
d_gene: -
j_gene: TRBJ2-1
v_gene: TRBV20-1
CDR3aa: CSARASAGTAYNEQFF
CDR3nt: TGCAGTGCTAGAGCCTCGGCGGGGACAGCCTACAATGAGCAGTTCTTC

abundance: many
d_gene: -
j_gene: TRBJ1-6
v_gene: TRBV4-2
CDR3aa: CASSQGGGVNSPLHF
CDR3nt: TGTGCCAGCAGCCAAGGGGGGGGGGTCAACTCACCCCTCCACTTT

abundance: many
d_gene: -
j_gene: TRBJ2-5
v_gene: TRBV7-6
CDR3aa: CASSLLGRYQETQYF
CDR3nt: TGTGCCAGCAGCCTCTTAGGCAGGTACCAAGAGACCCAGTACTTC

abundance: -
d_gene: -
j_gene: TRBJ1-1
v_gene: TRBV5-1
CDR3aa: CASSFLPGTVKEAFF
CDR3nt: TGCGCCAGCAGCTTTCTACCCGGGACTGTCAAGGAAGCTTTCTTT

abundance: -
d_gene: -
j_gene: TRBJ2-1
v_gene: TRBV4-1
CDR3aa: CASSQSGSYNEQFF
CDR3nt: TGCGCCAGCAGCCAGAGTGGCTCCTACAATGAGCAGTTCTTC

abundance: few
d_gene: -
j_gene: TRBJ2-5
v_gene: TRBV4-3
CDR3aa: CASSQAEGIQETQYF
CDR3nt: TGCGCCAGCAGCCAAGCAGAGGGGATCCAAGAGACCCAGTACTTC

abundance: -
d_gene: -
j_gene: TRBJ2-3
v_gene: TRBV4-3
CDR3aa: CASSQDGAGFRGGTQYF
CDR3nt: TGCGCCAGCAGCCAAGATGGGGCGGGATTTCGCGGTGGTACGCAGTATTTT

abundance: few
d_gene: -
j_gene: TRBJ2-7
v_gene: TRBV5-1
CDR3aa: CASSRSADSSYEQYF
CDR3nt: TGCGCCAGCAGTCGATCTGCGGACTCCTCCTACGAGCAGTACTTC